This T cell receptor beta chain comes out of a study of OX40 agonist ivuxolimab in advanced cancers. At the level of the whole study: Ivuxolimab was an agonistic, fully human IgG2 monoclonal antibody directed against OX40 (CD134), a costimulatory receptor. Intravenous ivuxolimab was administered to patients every 2 weeks at six dose levels: 0.01, 0.1, 0.3, 1.5, 3 and 10 mg/kg. Of the roughly 54 patients in dose escalation, 19 had hepatocellular carcinoma, some 15 had melanoma, 9 had renal cell carcinoma and 9 had head and neck cancer. In the dose-escalation cohort, around four fifths of patients were male, and the mean age was roughly 60 years, with a range of 23 to 79. Patients were allowed to have had prior anti-PD-1, anti-PD-L1 or anti-CTLA-4 therapy, and around 40% of the dose-escalation patients had previously received checkpoint inhibitors. Partial responses occurred in three dose-escalation patients: two with cutaneous melanoma and one with hepatocellular carcinoma. Peripheral TCRbeta sequencing was intended to test whether TCR sequence diversity was altered and clonal T-cell expansion was caused by ivuxolimab. The paper covers the monotherapy dose-escalation part of the phase I ivuxolimab trial, which included N ≈ 50 patients.

Patients with a history of autoimmune disease or receiving systemic immunosuppression were excluded from the trial. Peripheral blood for TCR sequencing was drawn from every dose cohort at baseline, at cycle 4 day 1 and at cycle 7 day 1. Samples were obtained from an open-label, multicenter, first-in-human phase I dose-escalation trial of ivuxolimab. Adults with locally advanced or metastatic head and neck squamous cell, hepatocellular, melanoma or renal cell carcinoma were enrolled in the trial. Before TCR sequencing, CD4+ T cells and CD8+ T cells from peripheral blood were sorted into separate populations. Details on this clone: What antigen it recognizes has not been identified. No clone much larger than this one lies a single base away; base qualities are absent.

V is cut by 2 bases and J by 0 bases, and the space between the germline ends is 11 bases. Measured from the cysteine to the phenylalanine, the CDR3 is 15 residues long. Just the 45-base CDR3 DNA is kept, in frame starting at base 1. Taken from the germline V gene, the CDR1 and CDR2 loops are SGHVS and FQNEAQ. Genomic DNA was extracted from sorted cells for sequencing of the TCRbeta CDR3 region. TCRbeta CDR3 regions were sequenced using the immunoSEQ Assay. The source is immuneACCESS, and TCRdb retained only in-frame sequences with V and J called. Part of the clones is not carried over; for the studies checked, unresolved V genes explain less than half of this, and the remainder is unexplained. The sample table lists around 70,000 clones, 75% to 95% of them with a count of one. The ten largest make up roughly 1% of the sample. Beyond this particular receptor, the publication reports: Partial responders in the 0.1-3.0 mg/kg groups had among the lowest normalized peripheral clonal expansion, especially among CD8+ T cells. Low levels of normalized T-cell clonal expansion were also seen in some patients who did not respond. On average, CD8+ T cells showed more expanded clones than CD4+ T cells after ivuxolimab. Antigen specificity was not determined for the clonally expanded peripheral T cells. At doses of 0.1 to 3.0 mg/kg, clonal expansion of both CD4+ and CD8+ blood T cells was observed from baseline to week 6.

The sample consisted of CD4+ or CD8+ T cells sorted from blood, taken in a trial of the OX40 agonist ivuxolimab. The clonotype originates from an adult with an advanced solid tumor such as melanoma, head and neck, liver or kidney cancer. The rearranged segments are TRBV7-8 and TRBJ2-7, and TRBD1 may be the D gene, going by 5 matching bases. Read as DNA, the sequence is TGTGCCAGCAGCTTAATAGGGGCTGGCTCCTACGAGCAGTACTTC. This gives the protein CASSLIGAGSYEQYF.